These 14 T cell receptor beta chains were all obtained from the same sample, sequenced in a study of T cell clonality in common variable immunodeficiency. Profiling relied on immunoSEQ multiplex PCR, and the TCRdb table lists in-frame clones only, not all of them. This sample has about 64,000 clones, each found more than once. Sequencing used peripheral blood mononuclear cells. Receptors were obtained from a person aged 18 to 75 in good health.

At least ten counts were recorded for this clone. The observed sequence ends 3 residues before the CDR3 terminus, with the missing tail filled in from the germline J gene. The chain joins TRBV20-1 to TRBJ1-6; weak D call: TRBD1 (5 bases). In germline, CDR1 is DFQATT, CDR2 SNEGSKA (reference sequence). Trimming took 3 bases from V and 7 from J, leaving 16 bases between them. The CDR3 extends over 15 amino acids. CDR3 DNA, as far as it was read: TGCAGTGCTAGGGCCGCGGCAGGGAAGAATTCACCC. Protein: CSARAAAGKNSP. The entire CDR3 is CSARAAAGKNSPLHF.

At least ten counts were recorded for this clone. The CDR3 end falls 3 residues outside the read, so it is completed with the germline J gene. V and J are TRBV29-1 and TRBJ2-7; 7 nucleotides line up with TRBD1. Trimming at V came to 6 bases and at J to 5 bases, leaving 7 bases not matched to a gene. In germline, CDR1 is SQVTM, CDR2 ANQGSEA. This CDR3 is 12 amino acids long. Here the CDR3 reads CSVRQGPHEQYF. The CDR3 bases that were read are TGCAGCGTCCGACAGGGCCCCCACGAG.

This clone occurred many times. The sequence runs out 3 residues before the end of the CDR3; the remainder is reconstructed from the germline J gene. The chain links TRBV28 to TRBJ1-2; the D is unclear. Germline V gives CDR1 MDHEN, CDR2 SYDVKM. V lost 5 bases and J lost 1, with 8 bases in between. This CDR3 contains 13 residues. The CDR3 bases that were read are TGTGCCAGCAGTGGGCCGGTTAACTATGGC. Residues: CASSGPVNYG. The CDR3 reads in full as CASSGPVNYGYTF.

This clone was observed many times. The CDR3 end falls 3 residues outside the read, so it is completed with the germline J gene. The chain combines TRBV11-3 with TRBJ2-3; D might be TRBD2 (6 bases). CDR1 is SGHNT, CDR2 YENEEA, per germline. The CDR3 length is 15 residues. The V end lost 5 bases, the J end lost 0 bases, and 12 bases lay between the germline ends. The part of the CDR3 DNA that was read is TGTGCCAGCAGCCCCGGGGGATCTAGCACAGATACG. Protein: CASSPGGSSTDT. The CDR3 as a whole reads CASSPGGSSTDTQYF.

A word on this clone: The observed sequence ends 3 residues before the CDR3 terminus, with the missing tail filled in from the germline J gene. The rearrangement joins TRBV5-1 to TRBJ2-7, with TRBD1 matching 7 bases. CDR1 SGHRS and CDR2 YFSETQ come from the germline V gene. This CDR3 is 15 amino acids long. The junction had 10 bases not matched to a gene; V was cut back by 4 bases and J by 3 bases. The CDR3 reads CASSREGAAGYEQYF. The sequenced CDR3 bases are TGCGCCAGCAGCCGAGAGGGGGCTGCGGGCTACGAG.

This clone occurred many times. The missing CDR3 end, 3 residues past where the read stops, is filled in from the germline J gene. The rearrangement links TRBV7-8 to TRBJ1-2; 7 bases fit TRBD1. The CDR3 runs 15 residues. The V gene end was trimmed by 0 bases and the J gene end by 3 bases; junction bases not matched to a gene: 4. The germline gives CDR1 SGHVS, CDR2 FQNEAQ. The sequenced part of the CDR3 DNA is TGTGCCAGCAGCTTAGCTGCAGGGGGATACTATGGC. Residues: CASSLAAGGYYG. The whole CDR3 sequence is CASSLAAGGYYGYTF.

In its sample, this clone was seen many times. The CDR3 bases that were read are TGTGCCAGCAGCTTTGCCCCAGGCGAGACC. This gives the protein CASSFAPGET. The CDR3 in its entirety is CASSFAPGETQYF. V and J are TRBV7-2 and TRBJ2-5; no clear D. The sequenced fragment ends 3 residues before the CDR3 boundary, so the rest is inferred from the germline J gene. The CDR3 has 13 residues. CDR1 is SGHTA, CDR2 FQGNSA, per germline. Between the trimmed V and J ends, which lost 3 bases and 5 bases, there was a span of 10 bases.

This clone was detected many times. The read terminates 3 residues before the CDR3 end, so the remaining end is supplied by the germline J gene. V and J are TRBV20-1 and TRBJ2-3; the match to TRBD2 covers 11 bases. The CDR3 totals 14 residues. The germline V gene encodes CDR1 DFQATT and CDR2 SNEGSKA (reference sequence). Partial CDR3 DNA: TGCAGTGCTAGCCAACTAGCGGGGGATGACACG. Translating gives CSASQLAGDDT. The complete CDR3 sequence is CSASQLAGDDTQYF.

About this clone itself: From the germline J gene comes the end of the CDR3, since the read stops 3 residues before it. V is TRBV20-1 and J is TRBJ1-5; maybe TRBD1 (5 bases). Trimming pared 7 bases from V and 3 bases from J, leaving 13 bases between. There are 13 residues in the CDR3. Germline loops: CDR1 DFQATT, CDR2 SNEGSKA (reference sequence). The CDR3 sequence is CSVPGGVNQPQHF. The DNA read from the CDR3 is TGCAGTGTACCGGGGGGAGTCAATCAGCCC.

There are many counts of this clone. The read falls 3 residues short of the CDR3 end, and the missing part is taken from the germline J gene. The chain recombines TRBV30 with TRBJ2-7; D is tentatively TRBD1 or TRBD2 (6 bases each). The germline V gene encodes CDR1 GTSNPN and CDR2 SVGIG (reference sequence). The CDR3 has 13 amino acids. V lost 6 bases and J lost 6, with 18 bases in between. The part of the CDR3 DNA that was read is TGTGCCTGTCTCTATGGCAGGGGAGGCGAG. Encoded protein: CACLYGRGGE. The entire CDR3 sequence reads CACLYGRGGEQYF.

This clone was recorded at least ten times. The sequenced fragment ends 3 residues before the CDR3 boundary, so the rest is inferred from the germline J gene. V is TRBV5-6 and J is TRBJ2-7, with 12 bases matching TRBD2. CDR3 length equals 15 residues. With V trimmed by 5 bases and J by 2 bases, 5 bases remained unmatched. The germline CDR1 and CDR2 sequences are SGHDT and YYEEEE. The part of the CDR3 DNA that was read is TGTGCCAGCAGTTCGACTAGCGGGGGAACCTACGAG. This translates into CASSSTSGGTYE. The full CDR3 sequence reads CASSSTSGGTYEQYF.

This clone was detected ten times or more. The observed sequence ends 3 residues before the CDR3 terminus, with the missing tail filled in from the germline J gene. The V and J genes are TRBV19 and TRBJ2-2; D remains unclear. Germline loops: CDR1 LNHDA, CDR2 SQIVND (reference sequence). The CDR3 extends over 15 amino acids. V gave up 1 base and J gave up 3 bases, with 9 bases separating them. The DNA read from the CDR3 is TGTGCCAGTAGTATAGGGGTTCGGGACACCGGGGAG. Its protein is CASSIGVRDTGE. Given in full, the CDR3 is CASSIGVRDTGELFF.

This clone was counted many times. The CDR3 end falls 3 residues outside the read, so it is completed with the germline J gene. The genes are TRBV7-2 and TRBJ1-6; D is unclear. The germline V gene encodes CDR1 SGHTA and CDR2 FQGNSA. Trimming removed 2 bases from V and 11 bases from J, with 16 bases in between. The CDR3 totals 15 residues. This CDR3 is CASSLSRHRGTPLHF. The part of the CDR3 DNA that was read is TGTGCCAGCAGCTTAAGCAGGCATCGAGGTACACCC.

This clone was observed at least ten times. The read ends 3 residues shy of where the CDR3 ends; the end is completed using the germline J gene. The chain is built from TRBV20-1 and TRBJ2-5; D possibly corresponds to TRBD2 (7 bases). CDR1 and CDR2 from the germline V gene are DFQATT and SNEGSKA (reference sequence). The CDR3 runs to 15 residues. The germline V and J ends were trimmed by 5 bases and 1 base, with 17 bases remaining between them. The part of the CDR3 DNA that was read is TGCAGTGCTGTTGGGGGGGGCATGGGCCAAGAGACC. Its translation is CSAVGGGMGQET. The entire CDR3 reads CSAVGGGMGQETQYF.